This T cell receptor beta chain was retrieved from a study of T cells after posttransplantation cyclophosphamide. The protocol was immunoSEQ multiplex PCR, while the TCRdb copy is restricted to in-frame clones and leaves out a portion. The table shows about 17,000 clones, with roughly 76% occurring only once. Germline lookup yields CDR1 MNHEY and CDR2 SVGAGI. The ends lost 11 bases at V and 5 bases at J; junction bases unmatched: 7. This CDR3 is 13 amino acids long. A marrow graft followed busulfan-fludarabine conditioning, with cyclophosphamide on days +3 and +4. Sequencing used CD8+ T cells sorted from PBMCs, obtained approximately 1,900 days after a stem cell transplant with posttransplant cyclophosphamide. The sequence was collected from a female patient aged 40 to 50 who received an allogeneic stem cell transplant from a related donor, was CMV-positive, and had no GVHD. Some T cells could come from the graft donor. V usage is TRBV6-5 and J usage is TRBJ1-5; TRBD1 matches at 9 bases. The DNA for the CDR3 is TGTGCCTCAGGGGACAGGGAGTATCAGCCCCAGCATTTT. Translated: CASGDREYQPQHF.